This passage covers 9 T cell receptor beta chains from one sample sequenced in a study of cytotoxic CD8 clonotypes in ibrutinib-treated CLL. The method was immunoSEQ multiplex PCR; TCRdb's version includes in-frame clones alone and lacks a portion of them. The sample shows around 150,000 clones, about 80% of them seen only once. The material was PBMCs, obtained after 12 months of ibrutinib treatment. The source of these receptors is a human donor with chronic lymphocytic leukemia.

CDR3 nucleotides: TGTGCCAGCAGTCGGGACAGATCCTACGAGCAGTACTTC. It yields the protein CASSRDRSYEQYF. The V gene is TRBV27, the J gene TRBJ2-7, with 7 positions matching TRBD1. V shed 5 bases and J 1 base; nucleotides not matched to a gene: 2. The CDR3 is 13 residues long. Germline V gives CDR1 MNHEY, CDR2 SMNVEV (reference sequence).

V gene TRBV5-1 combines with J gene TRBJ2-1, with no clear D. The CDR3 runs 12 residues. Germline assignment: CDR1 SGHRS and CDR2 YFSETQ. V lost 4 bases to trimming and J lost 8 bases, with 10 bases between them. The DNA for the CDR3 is TGCGCCAGCAGCCCCGGTTATTATGAGCAGTTCTTC. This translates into CASSPGYYEQFF.

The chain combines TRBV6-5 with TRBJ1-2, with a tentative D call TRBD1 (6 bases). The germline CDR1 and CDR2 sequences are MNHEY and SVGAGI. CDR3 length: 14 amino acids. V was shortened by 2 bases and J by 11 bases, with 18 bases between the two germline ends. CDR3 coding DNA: TGTGCCAGCAGTTACGGGGGCGCTGGGCGGAGGTACACCTTC. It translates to CASSYGGAGRRYTF.

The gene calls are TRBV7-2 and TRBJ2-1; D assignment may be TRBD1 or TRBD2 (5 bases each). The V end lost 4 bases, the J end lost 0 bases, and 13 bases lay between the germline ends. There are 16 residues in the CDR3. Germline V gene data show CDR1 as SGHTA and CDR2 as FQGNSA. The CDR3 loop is CASSWGPWSSYNEQFF. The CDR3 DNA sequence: TGTGCCAGCAGCTGGGGACCATGGAGCTCCTACAATGAGCAGTTCTTC.

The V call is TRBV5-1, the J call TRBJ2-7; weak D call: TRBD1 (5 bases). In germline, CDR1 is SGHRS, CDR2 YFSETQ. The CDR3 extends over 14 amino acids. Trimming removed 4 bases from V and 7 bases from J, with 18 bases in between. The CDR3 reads CASSQGPEEVEQYF. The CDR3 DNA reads TGCGCCAGCAGCCAGGGCCCCGAAGAAGTAGAGCAGTACTTC.

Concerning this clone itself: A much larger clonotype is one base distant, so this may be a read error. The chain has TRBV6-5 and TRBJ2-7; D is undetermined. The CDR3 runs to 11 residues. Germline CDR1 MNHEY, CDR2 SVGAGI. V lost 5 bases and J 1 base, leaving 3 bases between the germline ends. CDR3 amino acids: CASSESYEQYF. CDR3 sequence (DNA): TGTGCCAGCAGTGAGTCCTACGAGCAGTACTTC.

The CDR3 DNA reads as TGTGCCAGTAGTATTACCGACAGCTACGAGCAGTACTTC. This sequence encodes CASSITDSYEQYF. J is TRBJ2-7 and V is TRBV19; maybe TRBD1 (5 bases). Germline CDR1 reads LNHDA; CDR2 reads SQIVND (reference sequence). V gave up 3 bases and J gave up 3 bases, with 9 bases separating them. CDR3 length: 13 amino acids.

Here the CDR3 DNA reads TGTGCCAGCAAAGCAGGGGGCTTAGCTAATGAAAAACTGTTTTTT. Its protein product is CASKAGGLANEKLFF. J is TRBJ1-4 and V is TRBV28; 8 bases fit TRBD1. Trimming removed 7 bases from V and 3 bases from J; junction bases left unmatched: 7. This CDR3 comprises 15 residues. CDR1 MDHEN and CDR2 SYDVKM come from the germline V gene.

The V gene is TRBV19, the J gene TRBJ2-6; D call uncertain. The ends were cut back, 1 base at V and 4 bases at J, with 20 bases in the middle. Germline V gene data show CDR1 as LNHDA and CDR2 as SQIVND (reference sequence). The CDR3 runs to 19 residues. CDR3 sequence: CASSIVSLAPGSGANVLTF. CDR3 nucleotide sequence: TGTGCCAGTAGTATAGTTAGTCTGGCCCCGGGCTCGGGGGCCAACGTCCTGACTTTC.